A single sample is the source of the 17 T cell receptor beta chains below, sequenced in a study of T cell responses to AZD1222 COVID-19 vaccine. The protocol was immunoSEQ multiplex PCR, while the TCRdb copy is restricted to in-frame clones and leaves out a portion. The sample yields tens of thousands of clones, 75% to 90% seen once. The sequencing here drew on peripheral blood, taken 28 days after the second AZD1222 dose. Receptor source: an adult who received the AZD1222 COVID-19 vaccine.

DNA of the CDR3: TGTGCCAGCAGCAGCGGACAGGGGAGGTACAACTATGGCTACACCTTC. Protein: CASSSGQGRYNYGYTF. V gene TRBV11-2 combines with J gene TRBJ1-2; 9 bases agree with TRBD1. The CDR3 extends over 16 amino acids. Germline loops: CDR1 SGHAT, CDR2 FQNNGV. Losses at the gene ends were 5 bases for V and 2 bases for J; bases not matched to a gene: 9.

The CDR3 loop is CASNAIDTSYNEQFF. CDR3 nucleotides: TGTGCCAGTAACGCGATAGATACTTCCTACAATGAGCAGTTCTTC. V gene TRBV19 combines with J gene TRBJ2-1; D gene ambiguous. In germline, CDR1 is LNHDA, CDR2 SQIVND (reference sequence). The CDR3 sequence is 15 residues long. The V gene lost 7 bases and the J gene lost 1 base, with 14 bases spanning the gap. Supplemented by reference TRBV19 and TRBJ2-1, the full variable domain reads DGGITQSPKYLFRKEGQNVTLSCEQNLNHDAMYWYRQDPGQGLRLIYYSQIVNDFQKGDIAEGYSVSREKKESFPLTVTSAQKNPTAFYLCASNAIDTSYNEQFFGPGTRLTVL.

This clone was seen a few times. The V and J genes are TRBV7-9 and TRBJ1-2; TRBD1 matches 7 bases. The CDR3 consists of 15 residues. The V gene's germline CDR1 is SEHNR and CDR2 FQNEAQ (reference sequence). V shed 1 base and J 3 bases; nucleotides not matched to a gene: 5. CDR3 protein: CASSLDRTGDYGYTF. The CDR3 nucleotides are TGTGCCAGCAGCTTAGATCGTACAGGGGACTATGGCTACACCTTC.

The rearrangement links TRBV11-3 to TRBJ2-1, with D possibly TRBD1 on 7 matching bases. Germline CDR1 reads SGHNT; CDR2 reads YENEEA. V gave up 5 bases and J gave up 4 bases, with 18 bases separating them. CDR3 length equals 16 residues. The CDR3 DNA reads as TGTGCCAGCAGCACCCAGGGGGGACTGGGGTACAATGAGCAGTTCTTC. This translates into CASSTQGGLGYNEQFF.

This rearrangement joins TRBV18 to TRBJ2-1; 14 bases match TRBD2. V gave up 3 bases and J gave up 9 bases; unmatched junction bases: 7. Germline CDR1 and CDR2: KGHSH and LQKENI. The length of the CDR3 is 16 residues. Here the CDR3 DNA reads TGTGCCAGCTCACCTCGGACTAGCGGGGGGACAGGTGAGCAGTTCTTC. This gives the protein CASSPRTSGGTGEQFF.

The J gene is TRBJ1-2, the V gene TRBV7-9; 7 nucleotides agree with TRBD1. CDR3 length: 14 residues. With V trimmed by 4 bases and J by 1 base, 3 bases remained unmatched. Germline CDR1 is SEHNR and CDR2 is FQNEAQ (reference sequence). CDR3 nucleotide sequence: TGTGCCAGCAGCTCAGGGGGTCTTAACTATGGCTACACCTTC. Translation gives CASSSGGLNYGYTF.

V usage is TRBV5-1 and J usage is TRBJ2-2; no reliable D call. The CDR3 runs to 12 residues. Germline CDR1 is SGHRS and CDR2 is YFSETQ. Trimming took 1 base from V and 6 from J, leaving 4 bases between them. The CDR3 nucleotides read TGCGCCAGCAGCTTGTTCCCCGGGGAGCTGTTTTTT. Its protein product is CASSLFPGELFF.

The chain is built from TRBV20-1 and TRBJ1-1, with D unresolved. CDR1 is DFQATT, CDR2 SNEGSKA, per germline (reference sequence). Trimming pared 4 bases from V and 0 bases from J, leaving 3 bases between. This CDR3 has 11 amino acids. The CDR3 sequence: CSAILNTEAFF. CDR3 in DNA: TGCAGTGCTATTTTGAACACTGAAGCTTTCTTT.

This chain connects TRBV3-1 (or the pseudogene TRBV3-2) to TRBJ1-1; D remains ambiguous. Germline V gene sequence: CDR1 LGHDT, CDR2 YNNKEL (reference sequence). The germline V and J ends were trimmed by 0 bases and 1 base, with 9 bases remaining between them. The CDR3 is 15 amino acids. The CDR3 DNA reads TGTGCCAGCAGCCAAGATTGGGCGGGGAACACTGAAGCTTTCTTT. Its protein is CASSQDWAGNTEAFF.

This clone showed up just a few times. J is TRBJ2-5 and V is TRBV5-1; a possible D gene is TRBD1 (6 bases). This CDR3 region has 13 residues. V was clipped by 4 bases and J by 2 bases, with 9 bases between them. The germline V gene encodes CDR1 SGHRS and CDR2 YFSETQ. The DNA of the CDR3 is TGCGCCAGCAGCGGGGACAATCAAGAGACCCAGTACTTC. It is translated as CASSGDNQETQYF.

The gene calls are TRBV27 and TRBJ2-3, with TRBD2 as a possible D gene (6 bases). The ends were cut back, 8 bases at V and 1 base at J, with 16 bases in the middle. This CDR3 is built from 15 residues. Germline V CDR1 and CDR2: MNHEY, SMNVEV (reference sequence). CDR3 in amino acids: CASGLIGTGTDTQYF. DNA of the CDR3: TGTGCCAGCGGCCTAATCGGGACTGGCACAGATACGCAGTATTTT.

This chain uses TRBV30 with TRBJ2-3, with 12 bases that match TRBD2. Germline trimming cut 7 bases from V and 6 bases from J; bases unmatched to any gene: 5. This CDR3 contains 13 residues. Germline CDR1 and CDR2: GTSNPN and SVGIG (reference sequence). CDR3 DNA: TGTGCCTCCCCGGGACTAGCGGGTGATACGCAGTATTTT. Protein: CASPGLAGDTQYF.

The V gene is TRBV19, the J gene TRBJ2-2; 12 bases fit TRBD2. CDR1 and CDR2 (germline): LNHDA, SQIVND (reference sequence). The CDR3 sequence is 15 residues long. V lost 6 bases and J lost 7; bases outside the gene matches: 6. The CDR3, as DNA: TGTGCCAGTAGCCCGGGACTAGCGGGCCGCGGGGAGCTGTTTTTT. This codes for CASSPGLAGRGELFF.

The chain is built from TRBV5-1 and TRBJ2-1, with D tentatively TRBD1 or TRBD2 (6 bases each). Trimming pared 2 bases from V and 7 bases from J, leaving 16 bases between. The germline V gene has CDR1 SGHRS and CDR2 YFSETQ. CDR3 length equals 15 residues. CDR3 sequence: CASSFGGAIINEQFF. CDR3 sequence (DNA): TGCGCCAGCAGCTTCGGGGGCGCGATAATAAATGAGCAGTTCTTC.

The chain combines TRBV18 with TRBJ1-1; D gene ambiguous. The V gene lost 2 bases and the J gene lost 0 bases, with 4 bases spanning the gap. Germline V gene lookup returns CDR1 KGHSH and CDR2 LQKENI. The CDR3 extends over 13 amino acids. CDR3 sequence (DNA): TGTGCCAGCTCACCATCAGTGAACACTGAAGCTTTCTTT. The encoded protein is CASSPSVNTEAFF.

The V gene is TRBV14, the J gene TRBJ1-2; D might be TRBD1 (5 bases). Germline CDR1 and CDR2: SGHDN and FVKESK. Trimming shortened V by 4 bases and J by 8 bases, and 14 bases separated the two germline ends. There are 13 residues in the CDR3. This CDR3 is CASSPWGAGGYTF. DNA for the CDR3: TGTGCCAGCAGCCCATGGGGCGCGGGGGGCTACACCTTC.

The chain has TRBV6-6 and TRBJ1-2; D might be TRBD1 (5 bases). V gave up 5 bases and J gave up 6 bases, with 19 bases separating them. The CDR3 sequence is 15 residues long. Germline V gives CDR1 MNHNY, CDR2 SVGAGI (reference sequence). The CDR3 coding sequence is TGTGCCAGCAGTACCCCCGGGGGGGGGAGTCATGGCTACACCTTC. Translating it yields CASSTPGGGSHGYTF.